This TCR beta chain was obtained from a study of blood T cell repertoires in COVID-19. Background on the study: COVID-19 samples, acute and convalescent, were from the United States, Italy and Spain. T cells, B-cell-depleted T cells, or PBMCs supplied cDNA or gDNA.

Per the study methods: Nucleated cell counts were estimated from reference gene primer amplification. Measured with immunoSEQ multiplex PCR; TCRdb has only the in-frame clones, and not every one. The D gene and trimming were derived from the DNA, and the V and J assignments and clone size from that table. In the table there are over 140,000 clones, roughly 84% of which are singletons. The CDR3 sequence is 17 residues long. Trimming took 2 bases from V and 3 from J, leaving 16 bases between them. Germline loops: CDR1 MDHEN, CDR2 SYDVKM. The chain combines TRBV28 with TRBJ2-2; maybe TRBD1 (5 bases). This clonotype was obtained from a woman in her sixties with acute or convalescent COVID-19. The specimen was peripheral blood. The CDR3 loop is CASSLNGVQGDTGELFF. DNA of the CDR3: TGTGCCAGCAGTTTAAATGGAGTCCAGGGTGACACCGGGGAGCTGTTTTTT.